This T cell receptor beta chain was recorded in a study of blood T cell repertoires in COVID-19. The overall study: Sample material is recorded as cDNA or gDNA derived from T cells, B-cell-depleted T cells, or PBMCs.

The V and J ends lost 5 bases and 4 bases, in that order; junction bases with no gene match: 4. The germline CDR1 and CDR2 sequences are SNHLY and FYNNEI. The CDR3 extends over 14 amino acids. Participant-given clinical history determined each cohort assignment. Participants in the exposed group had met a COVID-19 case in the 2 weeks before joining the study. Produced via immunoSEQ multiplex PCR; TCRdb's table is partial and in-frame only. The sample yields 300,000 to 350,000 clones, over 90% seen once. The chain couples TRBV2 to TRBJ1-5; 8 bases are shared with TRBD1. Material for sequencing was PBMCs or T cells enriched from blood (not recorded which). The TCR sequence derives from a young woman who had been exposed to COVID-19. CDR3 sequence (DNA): TGTGCCAGCAGTTTCGACAGGGGAAATCAGCCCCAGCATTTT. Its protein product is CASSFDRGNQPQHF.